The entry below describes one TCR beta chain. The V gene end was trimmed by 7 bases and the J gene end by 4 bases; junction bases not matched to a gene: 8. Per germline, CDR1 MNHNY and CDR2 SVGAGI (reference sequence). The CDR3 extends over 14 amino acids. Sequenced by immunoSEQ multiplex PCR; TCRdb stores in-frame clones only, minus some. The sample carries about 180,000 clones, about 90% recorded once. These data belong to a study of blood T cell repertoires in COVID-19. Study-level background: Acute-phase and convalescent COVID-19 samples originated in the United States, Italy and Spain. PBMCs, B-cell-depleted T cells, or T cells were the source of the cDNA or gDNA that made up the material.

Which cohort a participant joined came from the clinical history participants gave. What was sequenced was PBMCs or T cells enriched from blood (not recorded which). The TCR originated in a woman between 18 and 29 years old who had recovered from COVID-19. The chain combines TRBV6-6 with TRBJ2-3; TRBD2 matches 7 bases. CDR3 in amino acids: CASTVAGGADTQYF. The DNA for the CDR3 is TGTGCCAGCACAGTAGCGGGCGGTGCAGATACGCAGTATTTT.